The entry below describes one T cell receptor beta chain. Its antigen remains unknown. The CDR3 loop spans 16 amino acids. V shed 4 bases and J shed 4 bases, with 19 bases lying between them. Germline V gives CDR1 MGHRA, CDR2 YSYEKL. This entry belongs to a study of cytomegalovirus exposure and HLA in healthy donors. Study-wide findings and caveats: Researchers catalogued approximately 170 TCR beta chains as cytomegalovirus-associated. Specificity for CMV antigens was confirmed in vitro for a few of the CMV-associated chains. Generally TCR sequences proved uncommon, though certain public TCRs appeared in numerous donors.

From the approximately 120-subject validation cohort, which was separate from the roughly 620-subject first cohort, the donors were drawn. This table comes from immunoSEQ multiplex PCR, and its TCRdb copy is limited to in-frame clones, with some not included. Found here are a few hundred thousand clones, around 90% of them singletons; the top ten hold about 0.36%. The sequence was obtained from a woman aged 18-29 years in good health and CMV-seronegative. The V call is TRBV4-1, the J call TRBJ1-2, with D uncertain. The sample consisted of PBMCs. CDR3 sequence reads: CASSPYKTQELYGYTF. Here the CDR3 DNA reads TGCGCCAGCAGCCCGTATAAAACCCAGGAACTCTATGGCTACACCTTC.